The clone carrying this T cell receptor beta chain was counted a few times. No antigen is known for it. This sample was included in a study of T-cell memory formation after mild COVID-19. Overall study: Clusters were largely donor specific.

Findings and limits, study-wide: Contracting CD4+ clones were located mainly in CM and EM, and CD8+ clones in EMRA.

This CDR3 has 15 residues. Trimming left V 6 bases short and J 0 bases short, with 12 bases between. Looked up from germline, CDR1 is SGHTA and CDR2 is FQGTGA. TCRdb passed the 5' RACE reads through MiXCR, listing each CDR3 protein once. The sample shows 200,000 to 250,000 distinct CDR3 sequences, approximately 15% of them seen only once. The sample taken for sequencing was PBMCs or a T cell subset sorted from them (not recorded which). This TCR was sampled from an adult woman who had mild COVID-19 (a few samples of this study predate the infection). Cell type and time point are not known. The chain carries TRBV7-3 and TRBJ2-1, with D tentatively TRBD1 (5 bases). The CDR3 DNA follows: TGTGCCAGCAGGATCCAGGGTAGCTCCTACAATGAGCAGTTCTTC. It translates to CASRIQGSSYNEQFF.